This record covers a single TCR beta chain. Its antigen is not identified. The CDR3 runs to 14 residues. Deletions cut 4 bases from V and 2 bases from J, with 10 bases between. CDR1 SGHAT and CDR2 FQNNGV come from the germline V gene. The entry originates in a study of T cells in Graves' hyperthyroidism and ophthalmopathy. Study conclusions and caveats: Prediction of ophthalmopathy progression came a median around 6.1 months pre-onset.

Each ophthalmopathy patient scored at least 3 on the Clinical Activity Score and at least 4 on NOSPECS grade, with duration under 3 months. Each diagnosis was grounded in clinical symptoms, serum thyroxine and TRAb, thyroid ultrasound, and orbital computed tomography. TCR beta CDR3 regions were amplified from RNA. With the HTBI primer set, the TCR CDR3 went through a first round of RT-PCR. TCRdb reanalysed the multiplex PCR reads using MiXCR and keeps one entry per CDR3 protein. The table has under 600,000 distinct CDR3 sequences, around 16% seen once; the top ten hold more than 3%. Sequenced input: blood. The receptor's source is a woman aged 40 to 49 with Graves' ophthalmopathy. The chain couples TRBV11-2 to TRBJ2-3, with D possibly matching TRBD2 (5 bases). The DNA of the CDR3 is TGTGCCAGCAGCTCAGCGGTAATCACAGATACGCAGTATTTT. Translation: CASSSAVITDTQYF.